This paragraph reports one T cell receptor beta chain. Its antigen remains unknown. The sample belongs to a study of beta chain features in type 1 diabetes. Overall study findings and caveats: A moderate, significant TCRB CDR3 shortening appeared in type 1 diabetes across four CD4+ subsets.

Sorted CD4+ subsets: naive, central memory, regulatory, stem cell-like memory (CD45RO/CCR7/CD25/CD127/CD95/CD27 panel). Purity exceeded 95% in all sorted populations. The isolated RNA, all of it, was reverse transcribed, so expressed TCRB transcripts were what got sequenced. The data were produced by immunoSEQ multiplex PCR, yet TCRdb's version contains in-frame clones alone and is incomplete. The sample lists about 260,000 clones; about a fifth were seen once. Germline CDR1 reads MGHDK; CDR2 reads SYGVNS. Trimming took off 1 base at V and 3 bases at J, with 9 bases between the two ends. The CDR3 has 14 residues.

The origin of this receptor is a woman aged 40 to 50 with type 1 diabetes. The sample comprised naive CD4+ T cells from blood. The chain carries TRBV25-1 and TRBJ1-1, with unresolved D. The CDR3 reads CASSEWVGDTEAFF. CDR3 sequence (DNA): TGTGCCAGCAGTGAATGGGTGGGCGACACTGAAGCTTTCTTT.